This TCR beta chain was obtained from a study of radiation and T cells in renal cell carcinoma. Time point noted: blood 4 weeks post-SBRT, at nephrectomy. Treatment specified: 15 Gy SBRT to primary tumor, nephrectomy 4 weeks later. Blood was sampled at baseline, 2 weeks and 4 weeks after SBRT. The patient's renal cell carcinoma had clear cell pathology. TCRdb's table, derived via immunoSEQ multiplex PCR, lists solely in-frame clones and lacks some. This sample has roughly 80,000 clones; less than 90% occur once, and the top ten carry about 2.5%. Looked up from germline, CDR1 is SGHTS and CDR2 is YDEGEE. The CDR3 has 15 amino acids. V lost 3 bases to trimming and J lost 0 bases, with 12 bases between them.

The sequence was obtained from a woman aged 60-70 years with renal cell carcinoma. This sequence joins TRBV5-8 and TRBJ2-5; maybe TRBD2 (6 bases). The specimen comprised blood, sampled from a patient whose treatment included radiotherapy and nephrectomy. The CDR3 DNA sequence: TGTGCCAGCAGCTCGGGACTGATGTACCAAGAGACCCAGTACTTC. This translates into CASSSGLMYQETQYF. The whole variable domain, filled in from reference TRBV5-8 and TRBJ2-5, reads EAGVTQSPTHLIKTRGQQATLRCSPISGHTSVYWYQQALGLGLQFLLWYDEGEERNRGNFPPRFSGRQFPNYSSELNVNALELEDSALYLCASSSGLMYQETQYFGPGTRLLVL.